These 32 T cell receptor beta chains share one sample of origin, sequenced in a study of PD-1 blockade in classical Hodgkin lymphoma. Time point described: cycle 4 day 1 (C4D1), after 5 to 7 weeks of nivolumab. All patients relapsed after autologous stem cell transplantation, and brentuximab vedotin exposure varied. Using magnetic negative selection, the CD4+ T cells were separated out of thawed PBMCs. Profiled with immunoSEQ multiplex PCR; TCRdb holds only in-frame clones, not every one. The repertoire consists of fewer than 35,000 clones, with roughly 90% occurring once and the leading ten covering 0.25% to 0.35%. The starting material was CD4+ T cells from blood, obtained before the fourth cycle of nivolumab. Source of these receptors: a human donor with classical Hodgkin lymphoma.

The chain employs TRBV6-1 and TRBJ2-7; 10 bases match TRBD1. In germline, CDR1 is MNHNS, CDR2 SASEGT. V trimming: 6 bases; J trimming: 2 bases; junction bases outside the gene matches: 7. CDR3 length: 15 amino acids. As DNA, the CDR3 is TGTGCCAGCAGCAGGGGGGGGACAGGGGCCTACGAGCAGTACTTC. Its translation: CASSRGGTGAYEQYF.

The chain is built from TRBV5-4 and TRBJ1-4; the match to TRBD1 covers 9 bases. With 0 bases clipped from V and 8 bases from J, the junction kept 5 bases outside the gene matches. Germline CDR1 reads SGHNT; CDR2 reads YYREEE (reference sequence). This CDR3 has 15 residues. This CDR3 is CASSLEGQGGEKLFF. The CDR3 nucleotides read TGTGCCAGCAGCTTGGAGGGACAGGGAGGCGAAAAACTGTTTTTT.

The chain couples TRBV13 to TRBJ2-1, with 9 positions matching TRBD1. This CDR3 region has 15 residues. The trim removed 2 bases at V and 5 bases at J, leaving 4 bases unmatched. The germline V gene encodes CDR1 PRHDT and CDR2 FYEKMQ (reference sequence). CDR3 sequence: CASSLNRGLDNEQFF. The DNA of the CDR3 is TGTGCCAGCAGCTTAAACAGGGGGCTGGACAATGAGCAGTTCTTC.

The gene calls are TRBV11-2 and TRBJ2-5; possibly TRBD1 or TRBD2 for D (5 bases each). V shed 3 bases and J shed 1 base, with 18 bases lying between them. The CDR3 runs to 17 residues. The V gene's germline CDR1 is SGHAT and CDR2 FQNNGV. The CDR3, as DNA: TGTGCCAGCAGCTTGGGCGTCAAGGGACCTTCCCAAGAGACCCAGTACTTC. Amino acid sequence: CASSLGVKGPSQETQYF.

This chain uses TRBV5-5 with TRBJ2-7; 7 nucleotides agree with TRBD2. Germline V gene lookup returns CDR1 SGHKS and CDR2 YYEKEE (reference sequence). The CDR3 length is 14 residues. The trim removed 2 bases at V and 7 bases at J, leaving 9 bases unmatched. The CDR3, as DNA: TGTGCCAGCAGCTTAGCCAGCGGGAAATGGGAGCAGTACTTC. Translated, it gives CASSLASGKWEQYF.

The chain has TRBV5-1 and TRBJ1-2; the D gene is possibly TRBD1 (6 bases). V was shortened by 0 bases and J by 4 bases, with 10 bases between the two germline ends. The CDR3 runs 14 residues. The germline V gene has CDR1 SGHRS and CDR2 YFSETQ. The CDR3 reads CASSLAMDSYGYTF. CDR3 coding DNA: TGCGCCAGCAGCTTGGCGATGGACAGCTATGGCTACACCTTC.

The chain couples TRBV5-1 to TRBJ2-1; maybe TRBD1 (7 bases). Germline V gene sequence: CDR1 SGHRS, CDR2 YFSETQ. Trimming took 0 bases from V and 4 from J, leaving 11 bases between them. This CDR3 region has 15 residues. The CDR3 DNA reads TGCGCCAGCAGCTTGGAGGCGGGACAGTACAATGAGCAGTTCTTC. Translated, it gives CASSLEAGQYNEQFF. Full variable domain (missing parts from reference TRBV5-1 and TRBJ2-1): KAGVTQTPRYLIKTRGQQVTLSCSPISGHRSVSWYQQTPGQGLQFLFEYFSETQRNKGNFPGRFSGRQFSNSRSEMNVSTLELGDSALYLCASSLEAGQYNEQFFGPGTRLTVL.

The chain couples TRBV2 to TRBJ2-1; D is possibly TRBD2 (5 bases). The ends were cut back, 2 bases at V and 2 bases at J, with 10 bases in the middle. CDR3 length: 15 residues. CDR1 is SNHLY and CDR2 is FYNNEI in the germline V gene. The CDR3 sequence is CASSERLAPYNEQFF. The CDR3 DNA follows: TGTGCCAGCAGTGAAAGGCTAGCCCCCTACAATGAGCAGTTCTTC. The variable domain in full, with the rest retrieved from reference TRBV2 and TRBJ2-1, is EPEVTQTPSHQVTQMGQEVILRCVPISNHLYFYWYRQILGQKVEFLVSFYNNEISEKSEIFDDQFSVERPDGSNFTLKIRSTKLEDSAMYFCASSERLAPYNEQFFGPGTRLTVL.

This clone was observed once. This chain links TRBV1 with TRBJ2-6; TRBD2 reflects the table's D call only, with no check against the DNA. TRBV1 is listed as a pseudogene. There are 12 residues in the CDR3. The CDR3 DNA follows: TGCACCAGCAGCCAACCGGGAGACGTCCTGACTTTC. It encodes CTSSQPGDVLTF.

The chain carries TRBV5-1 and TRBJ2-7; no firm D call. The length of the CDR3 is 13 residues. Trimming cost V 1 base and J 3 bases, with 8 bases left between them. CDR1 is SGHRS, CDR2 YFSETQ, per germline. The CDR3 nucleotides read TGCGCCAGCAGCTTGTCTAGGGACTACGAGCAGTACTTC. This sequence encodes CASSLSRDYEQYF.

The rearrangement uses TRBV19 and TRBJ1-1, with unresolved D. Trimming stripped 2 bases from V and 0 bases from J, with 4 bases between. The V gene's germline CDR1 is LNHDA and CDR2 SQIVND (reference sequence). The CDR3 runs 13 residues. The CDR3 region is CASSIRMNTEAFF. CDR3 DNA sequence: TGTGCCAGTAGTATAAGGATGAACACTGAAGCTTTCTTT.

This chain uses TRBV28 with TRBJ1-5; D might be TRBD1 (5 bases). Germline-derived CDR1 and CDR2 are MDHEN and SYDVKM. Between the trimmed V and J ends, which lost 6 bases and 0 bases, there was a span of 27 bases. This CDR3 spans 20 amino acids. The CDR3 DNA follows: TGTGCCAGCAGACCATCCGGGGGACTCGGTGCCAGATATAGCAATCAGCCCCAGCATTTT. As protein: CASRPSGGLGARYSNQPQHF.

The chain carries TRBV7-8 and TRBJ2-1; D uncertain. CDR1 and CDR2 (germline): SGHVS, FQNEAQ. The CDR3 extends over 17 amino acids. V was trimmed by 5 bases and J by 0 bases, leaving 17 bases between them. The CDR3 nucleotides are TGTGCCAGCAGCCCTGGGTCTAGTAGGGCCTCCTACAATGAGCAGTTCTTC. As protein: CASSPGSSRASYNEQFF.

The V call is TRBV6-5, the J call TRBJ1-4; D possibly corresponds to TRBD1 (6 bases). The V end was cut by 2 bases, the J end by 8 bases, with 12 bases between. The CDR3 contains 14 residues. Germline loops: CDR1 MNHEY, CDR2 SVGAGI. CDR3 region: CASSYGRGREKLFF. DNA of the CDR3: TGTGCCAGCAGTTACGGCCGGGGGCGCGAAAAACTGTTTTTT.

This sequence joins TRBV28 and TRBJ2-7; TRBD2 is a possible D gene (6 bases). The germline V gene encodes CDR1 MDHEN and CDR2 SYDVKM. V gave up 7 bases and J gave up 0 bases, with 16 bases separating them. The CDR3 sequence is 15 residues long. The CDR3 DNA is TGTGCCAGCATAGCCGGGACTTATAGCTCCTACGAGCAGTACTTC. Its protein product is CASIAGTYSSYEQYF.

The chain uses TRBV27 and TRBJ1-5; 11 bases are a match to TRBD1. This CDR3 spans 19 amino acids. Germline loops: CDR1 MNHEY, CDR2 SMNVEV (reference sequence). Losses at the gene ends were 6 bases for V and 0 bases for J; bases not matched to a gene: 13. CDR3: CASRELRDRGRHSNQPQHF. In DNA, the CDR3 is TGTGCCAGCAGGGAACTACGGGACAGGGGGAGACATAGCAATCAGCCCCAGCATTTT.

CDR3 DNA: TGTGCCAGTAGTATGCTCGGTGCGCGCCTGCTAATAACAGAAACCGGGGAGCTGTTTTTT. Amino acids: CASSMLGARLLITETGELFF. The chain carries TRBV19 and TRBJ2-2; unclear D gene. The germline V gene encodes CDR1 LNHDA and CDR2 SQIVND (reference sequence). V was pared by 3 bases and J by 5 bases, with 28 bases between. The CDR3 runs to 20 residues.

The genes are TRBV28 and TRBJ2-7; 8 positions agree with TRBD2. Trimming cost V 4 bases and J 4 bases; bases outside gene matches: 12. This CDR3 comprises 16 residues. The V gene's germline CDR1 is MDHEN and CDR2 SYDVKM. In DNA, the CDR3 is TGTGCCAGCAGTTCCCCTTCGGGAAAGCGGGAGTACGAGCAGTACTTC. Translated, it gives CASSSPSGKREYEQYF.

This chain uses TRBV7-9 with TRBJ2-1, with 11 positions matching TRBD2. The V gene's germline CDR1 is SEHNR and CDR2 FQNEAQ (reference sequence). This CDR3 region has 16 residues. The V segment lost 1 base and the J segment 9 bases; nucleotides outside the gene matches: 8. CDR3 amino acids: CASSLGVAGGGSEQFF. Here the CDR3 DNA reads TGTGCCAGCAGCTTAGGGGTAGCGGGAGGGGGAAGTGAGCAGTTCTTC. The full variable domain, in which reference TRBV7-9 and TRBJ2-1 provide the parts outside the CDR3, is DTGVSQNPRHKITKRGQNVTFRCDPISEHNRLYWYRQTLGQGPEFLTYFQNEAQLEKSRLLSDRFSAERPKGSFSTLEIQRTEQGDSAMYLCASSLGVAGGGSEQFFGPGTRLTVL.

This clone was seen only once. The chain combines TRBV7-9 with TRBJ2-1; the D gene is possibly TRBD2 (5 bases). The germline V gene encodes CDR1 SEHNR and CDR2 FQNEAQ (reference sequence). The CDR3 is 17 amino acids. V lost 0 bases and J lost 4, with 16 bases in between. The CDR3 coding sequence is TGTGCCAGCAGCTTAGCGGCGCGGGCCTCTAGGTACAATGAGCAGTTCTTC. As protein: CASSLAARASRYNEQFF. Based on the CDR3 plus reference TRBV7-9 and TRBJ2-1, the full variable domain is DTGVSQNPRHKITKRGQNVTFRCDPISEHNRLYWYRQTLGQGPEFLTYFQNEAQLEKSRLLSDRFSAERPKGSFSTLEIQRTEQGDSAMYLCASSLAARASRYNEQFFGPGTRLTVL.

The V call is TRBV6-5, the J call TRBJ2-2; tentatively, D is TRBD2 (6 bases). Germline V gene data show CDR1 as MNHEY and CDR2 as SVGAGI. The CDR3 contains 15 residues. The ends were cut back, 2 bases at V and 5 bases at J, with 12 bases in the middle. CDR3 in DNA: TGTGCCAGCAGTTACCGGGGGACTTATACCGGGGAGCTGTTTTTT. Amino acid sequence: CASSYRGTYTGELFF.

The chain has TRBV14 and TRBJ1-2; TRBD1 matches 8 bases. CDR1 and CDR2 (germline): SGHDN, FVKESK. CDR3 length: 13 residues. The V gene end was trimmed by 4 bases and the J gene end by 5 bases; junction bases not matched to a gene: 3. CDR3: CASSRTGPYGYTF. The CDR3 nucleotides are TGTGCCAGCAGCCGGACAGGGCCGTATGGCTACACCTTC.

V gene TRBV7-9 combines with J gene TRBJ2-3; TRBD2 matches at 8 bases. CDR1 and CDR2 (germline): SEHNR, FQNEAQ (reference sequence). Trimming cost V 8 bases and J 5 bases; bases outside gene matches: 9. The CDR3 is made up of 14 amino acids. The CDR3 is CASFQRELLDTQYF. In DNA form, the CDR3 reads TGTGCCAGCTTTCAGCGGGAGTTGCTAGATACGCAGTATTTT.

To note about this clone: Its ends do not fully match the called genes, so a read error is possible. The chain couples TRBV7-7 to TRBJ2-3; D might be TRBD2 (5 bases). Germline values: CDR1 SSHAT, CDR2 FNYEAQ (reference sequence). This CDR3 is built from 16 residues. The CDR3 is CASSLAPEFSADTQYF. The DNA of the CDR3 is TGTGCTAGCAGCTTAGCGCCTGAGTTTTCGGCAGATACGCAGTATTTT.

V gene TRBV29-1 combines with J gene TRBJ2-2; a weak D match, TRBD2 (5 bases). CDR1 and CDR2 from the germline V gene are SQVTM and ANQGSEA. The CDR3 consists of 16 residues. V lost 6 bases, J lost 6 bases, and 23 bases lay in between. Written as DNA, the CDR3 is TGCAGCGTCCGAAAGAACACTATATCCGGGGCCGGGGAGCTGTTTTTT. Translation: CSVRKNTISGAGELFF.

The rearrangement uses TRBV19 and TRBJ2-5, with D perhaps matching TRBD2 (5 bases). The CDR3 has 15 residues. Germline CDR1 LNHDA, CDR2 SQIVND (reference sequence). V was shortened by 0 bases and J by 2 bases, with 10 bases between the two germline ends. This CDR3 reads CASSIDRPGQETQYF. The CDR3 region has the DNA TGTGCCAGTAGTATAGATAGACCGGGACAAGAGACCCAGTACTTC.

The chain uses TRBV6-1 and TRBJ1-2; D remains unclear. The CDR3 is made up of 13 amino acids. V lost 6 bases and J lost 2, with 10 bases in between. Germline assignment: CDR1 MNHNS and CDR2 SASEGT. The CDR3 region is CASRESGNYGYTF. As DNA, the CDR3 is TGTGCCAGCAGAGAATCGGGGAACTATGGCTACACCTTC.

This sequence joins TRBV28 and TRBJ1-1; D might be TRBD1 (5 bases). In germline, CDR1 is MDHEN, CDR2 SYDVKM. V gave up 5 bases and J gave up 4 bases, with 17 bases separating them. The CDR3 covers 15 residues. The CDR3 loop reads CASSPLVGLGTEAFF. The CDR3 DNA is TGTGCCAGCAGTCCTTTGGTGGGGCTAGGCACTGAAGCTTTCTTT.

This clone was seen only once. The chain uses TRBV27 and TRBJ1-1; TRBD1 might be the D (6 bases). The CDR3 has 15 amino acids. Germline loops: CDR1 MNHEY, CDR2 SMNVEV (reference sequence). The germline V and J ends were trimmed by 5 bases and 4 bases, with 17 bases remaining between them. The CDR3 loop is CASSQPRSTGTEAFF. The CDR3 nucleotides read TGTGCCAGCAGTCAGCCCCGATCGACAGGCACTGAAGCTTTCTTT.

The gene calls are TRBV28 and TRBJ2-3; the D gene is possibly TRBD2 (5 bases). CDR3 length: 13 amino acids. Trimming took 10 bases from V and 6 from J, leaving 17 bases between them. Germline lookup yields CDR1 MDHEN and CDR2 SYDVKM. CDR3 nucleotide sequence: TGTGCCATCCCCGCGAGGTCGGGGGATACGCAGTATTTT. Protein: CAIPARSGDTQYF.

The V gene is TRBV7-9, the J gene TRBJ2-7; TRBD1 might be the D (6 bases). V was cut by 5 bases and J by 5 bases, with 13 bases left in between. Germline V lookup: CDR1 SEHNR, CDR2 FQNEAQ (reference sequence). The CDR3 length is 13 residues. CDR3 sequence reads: CASSQTGVHEQYF. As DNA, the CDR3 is TGTGCCAGCAGCCAGACAGGTGTCCACGAGCAGTACTTC.

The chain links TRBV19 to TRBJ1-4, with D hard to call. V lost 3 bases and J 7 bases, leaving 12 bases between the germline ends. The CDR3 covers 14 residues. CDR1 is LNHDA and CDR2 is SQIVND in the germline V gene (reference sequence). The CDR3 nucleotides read TGTGCCAGTAGTATCCGCGGTGATGGTGAAAAACTGTTTTTT. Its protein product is CASSIRGDGEKLFF.